Sequencing of this T cell receptor (beta chain) was carried out in a study of human T cells and chemical hapten exposure. Study-wide points: Patch test score tracked positively with PT1 expanded TCR counts. TCRs at high frequency, those above 1 in 1000, did not change with DPC sensitization. Significantly greater numbers of large CDR3 similarity clusters came from expanded TCRs than from controls.

Individual cDNA molecules had unique molecular identifiers attached to them by the library. A single record per CDR3 protein comes from TCRdb applying MiXCR to the RACE reads. The table shows some 350,000 distinct CDR3 sequences, with about 6% occurring only once. The CDR3 runs 13 residues. Trimming removed 2 bases at V and 6 bases at J, with 10 bases between. Time point here: patch test 2, 6 weeks after DPC sensitization. Treatment described: therapeutic diphenylcyclopropenone sensitization with weekly scalp DPC. About this clonotype: Its antigen is undetermined.

The sample consisted of whole blood, taken in connection with sensitization to the hapten diphenylcyclopropenone (DPC). The source is a woman between 18 and 30 years old with alopecia areata. Some clones in this sample may be carry-over from other donors' samples. The chain joins TRBV12-3 or TRBV12-4 to TRBJ1-2; D is undetermined. The CDR3 region has the DNA TGTGCCAGCAGTTTATTAATCGCAGATGGCTACACCTTC. Translation: CASSLLIADGYTF.